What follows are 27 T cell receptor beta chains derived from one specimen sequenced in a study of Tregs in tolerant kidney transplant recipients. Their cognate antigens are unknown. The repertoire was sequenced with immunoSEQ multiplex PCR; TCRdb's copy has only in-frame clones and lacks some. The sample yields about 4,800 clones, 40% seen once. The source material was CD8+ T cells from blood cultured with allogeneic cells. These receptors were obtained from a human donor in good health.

Here the CDR3 reads CASSFRTSGSSYEQYF. CDR3 bases: TGCGCCAGCAGCTTCCGGACTAGCGGGAGTTCCTACGAGCAGTACTTC. The chain joins TRBV4-3 to TRBJ2-7; 13 positions agree with TRBD2. V was pared by 5 bases and J by 1 base, with 5 bases of the junction left unmatched. The CDR3 contains 16 residues. Germline CDR1 reads LGHNA; CDR2 reads YSLEER.

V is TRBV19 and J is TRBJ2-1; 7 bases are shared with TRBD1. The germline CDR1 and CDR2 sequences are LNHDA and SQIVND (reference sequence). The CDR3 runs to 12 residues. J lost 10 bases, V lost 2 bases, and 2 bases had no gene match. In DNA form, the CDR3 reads TGTGCCAGTAGTATAACAGGGGTCGAGCAGTTCTTC. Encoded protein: CASSITGVEQFF.

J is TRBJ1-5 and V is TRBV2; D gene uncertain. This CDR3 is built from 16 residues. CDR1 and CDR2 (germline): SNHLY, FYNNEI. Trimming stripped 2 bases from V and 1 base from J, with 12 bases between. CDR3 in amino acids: CASSETAGKSNQPQHF. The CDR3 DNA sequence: TGTGCCAGCAGTGAAACCGCCGGGAAAAGCAATCAGCCCCAGCATTTT.

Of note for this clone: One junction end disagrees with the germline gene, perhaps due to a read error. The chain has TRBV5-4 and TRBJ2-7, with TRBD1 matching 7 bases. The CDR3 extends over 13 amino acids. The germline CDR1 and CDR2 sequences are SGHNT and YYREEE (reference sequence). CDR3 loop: CASSQTGYYEQYF. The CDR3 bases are TGCGCCAGCAGCCAGACAGGGTACTACGAGCAGTACTTC.

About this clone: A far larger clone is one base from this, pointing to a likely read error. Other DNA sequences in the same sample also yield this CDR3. The CDR3 loop reads CASSYVRGGYGYTF. Here the CDR3 DNA reads TGTGCCAGCAGTTACGTCCGGGGGGGCTATGGCTACACCTTC. V usage is TRBV6-5 and J usage is TRBJ1-2; maybe TRBD1 (5 bases). The CDR3 is 14 residues long. With 2 bases removed from V and 4 bases from J, the gap between germline ends came to 11 bases. Per the germline V gene, CDR1 is MNHEY and CDR2 is SVGAGI.

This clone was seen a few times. This CDR3 is CASSVARSSTGELFF. The CDR3 DNA is TGCGCCAGCAGCGTAGCACGGTCCAGCACCGGGGAGCTGTTTTTT. The V and J genes are TRBV4-3 and TRBJ2-2; D not resolved. Per germline, CDR1 LGHNA and CDR2 YSLEER. The CDR3 contains 15 residues. Trimming shortened V by 5 bases and J by 4 bases, and 14 bases separated the two germline ends.

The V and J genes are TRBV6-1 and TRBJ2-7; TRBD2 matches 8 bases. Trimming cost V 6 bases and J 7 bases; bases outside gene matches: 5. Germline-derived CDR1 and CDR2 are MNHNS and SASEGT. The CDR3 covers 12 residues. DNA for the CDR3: TGTGCCAGCAGCGGGGGGGCGTGGGAGCAGTACTTC. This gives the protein CASSGGAWEQYF.

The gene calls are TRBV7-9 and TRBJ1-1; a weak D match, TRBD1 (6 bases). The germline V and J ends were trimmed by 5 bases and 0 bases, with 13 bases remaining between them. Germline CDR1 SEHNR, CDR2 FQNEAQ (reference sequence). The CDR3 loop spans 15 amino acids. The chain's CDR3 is CASSQETGMNTEAFF. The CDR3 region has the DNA TGTGCCAGCAGCCAAGAAACAGGGATGAACACTGAAGCTTTCTTT.

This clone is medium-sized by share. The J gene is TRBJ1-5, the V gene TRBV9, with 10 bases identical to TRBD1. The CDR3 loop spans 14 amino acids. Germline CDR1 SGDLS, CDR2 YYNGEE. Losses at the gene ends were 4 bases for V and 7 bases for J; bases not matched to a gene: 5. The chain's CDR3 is CASSPGQGVQPQHF. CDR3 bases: TGTGCCAGCAGCCCAGGACAGGGGGTGCAGCCCCAGCATTTT. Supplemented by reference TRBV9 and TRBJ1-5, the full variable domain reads DSGVTQTPKHLITATGQRVTLRCSPRSGDLSVYWYQQSLDQGLQFLIQYYNGEERAKGNILERFSAQQFPDLHSELNLSSLELGDSALYFCASSPGQGVQPQHFGDGTRLSIL.

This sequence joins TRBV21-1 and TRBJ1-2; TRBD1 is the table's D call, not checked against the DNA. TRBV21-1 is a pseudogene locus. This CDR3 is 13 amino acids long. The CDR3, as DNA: TGTGCCAGCAGCAGGAACAGGGACTATGGCTACACCTTC. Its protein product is CASSRNRDYGYTF.

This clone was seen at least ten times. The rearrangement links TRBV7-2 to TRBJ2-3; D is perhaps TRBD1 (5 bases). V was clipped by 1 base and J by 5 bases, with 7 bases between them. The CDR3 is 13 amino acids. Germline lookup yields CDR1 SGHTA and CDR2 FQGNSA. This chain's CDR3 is CASSLETGDTQYF. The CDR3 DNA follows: TGTGCCAGCAGCTTAGAAACAGGAGATACGCAGTATTTT.

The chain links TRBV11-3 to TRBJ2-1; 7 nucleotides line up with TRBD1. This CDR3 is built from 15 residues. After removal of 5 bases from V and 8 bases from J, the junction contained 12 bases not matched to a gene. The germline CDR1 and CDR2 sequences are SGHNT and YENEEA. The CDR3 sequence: CASSPRDQGGDEQFF. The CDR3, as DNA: TGTGCCAGCAGCCCAAGGGACCAAGGGGGCGATGAGCAGTTCTTC.

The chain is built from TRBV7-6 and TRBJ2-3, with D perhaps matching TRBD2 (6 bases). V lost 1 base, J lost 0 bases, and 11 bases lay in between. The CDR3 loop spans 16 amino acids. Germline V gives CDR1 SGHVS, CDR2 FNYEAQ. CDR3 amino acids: CASSLEAGLSTDTQYF. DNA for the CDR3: TGTGCCAGCAGCTTAGAGGCTGGACTAAGCACAGATACGCAGTATTTT. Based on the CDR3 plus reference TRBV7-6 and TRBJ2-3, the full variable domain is GAGVSQSPRYKVTKRGQDVALRCDPISGHVSLYWYRQALGQGPEFLTYFNYEAQQDKSGLPNDRFSAERPEGSISTLTIQRTEQRDSAMYRCASSLEAGLSTDTQYFGPGTRLTVL.

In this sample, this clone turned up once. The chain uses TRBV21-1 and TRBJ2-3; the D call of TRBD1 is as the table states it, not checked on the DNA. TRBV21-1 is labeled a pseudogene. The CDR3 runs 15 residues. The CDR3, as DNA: TGTGCCAGCAGCAAAGGGACAGGGTACACAGATACGCAGTATTTT. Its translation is CASSKGTGYTDTQYF.

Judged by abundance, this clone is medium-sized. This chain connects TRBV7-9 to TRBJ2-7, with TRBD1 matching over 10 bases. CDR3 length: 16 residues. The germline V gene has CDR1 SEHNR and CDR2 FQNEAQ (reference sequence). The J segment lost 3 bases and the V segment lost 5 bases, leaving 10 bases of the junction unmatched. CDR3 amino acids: CASSPHSGTGVYEQYF. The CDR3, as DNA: TGTGCCAGCAGCCCACACTCCGGGACAGGGGTCTACGAGCAGTACTTC.

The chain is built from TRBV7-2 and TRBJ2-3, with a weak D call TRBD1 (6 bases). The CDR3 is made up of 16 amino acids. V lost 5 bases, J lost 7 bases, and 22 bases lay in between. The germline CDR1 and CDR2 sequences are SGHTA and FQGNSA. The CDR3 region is CASSPNSGTQQYTQYF. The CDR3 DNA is TGTGCCAGCAGCCCTAACTCCGGGACACAACAATATACGCAGTATTTT.

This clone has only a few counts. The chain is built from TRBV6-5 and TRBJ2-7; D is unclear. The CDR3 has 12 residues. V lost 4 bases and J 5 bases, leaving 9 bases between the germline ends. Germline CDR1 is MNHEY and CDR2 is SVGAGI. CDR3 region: CASSSLLDEQYF. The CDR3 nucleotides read TGTGCCAGCAGTTCACTGCTAGACGAGCAGTACTTC.

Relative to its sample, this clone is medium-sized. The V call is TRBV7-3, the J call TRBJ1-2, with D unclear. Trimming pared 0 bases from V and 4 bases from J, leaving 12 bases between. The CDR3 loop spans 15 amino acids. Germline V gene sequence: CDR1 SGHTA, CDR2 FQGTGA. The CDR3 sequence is CASSLTTGRLYGYTF. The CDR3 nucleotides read TGTGCCAGCAGCTTAACAACGGGTAGGCTCTATGGCTACACCTTC.

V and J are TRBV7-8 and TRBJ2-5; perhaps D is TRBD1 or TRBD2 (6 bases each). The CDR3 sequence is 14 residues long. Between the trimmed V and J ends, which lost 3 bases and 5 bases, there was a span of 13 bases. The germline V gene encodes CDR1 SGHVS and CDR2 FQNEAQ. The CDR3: CASSFGGGGETQYF. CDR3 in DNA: TGTGCCAGCAGCTTCGGGGGCGGAGGGGAGACCCAGTACTTC.

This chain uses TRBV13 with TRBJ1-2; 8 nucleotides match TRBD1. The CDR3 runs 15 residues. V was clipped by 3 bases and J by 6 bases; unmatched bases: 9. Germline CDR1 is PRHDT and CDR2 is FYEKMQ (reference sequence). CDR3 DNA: TGTGCCAGCAGCTTCTGGGGACAGGAGAAAGATGGCTACACCTTC. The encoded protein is CASSFWGQEKDGYTF.

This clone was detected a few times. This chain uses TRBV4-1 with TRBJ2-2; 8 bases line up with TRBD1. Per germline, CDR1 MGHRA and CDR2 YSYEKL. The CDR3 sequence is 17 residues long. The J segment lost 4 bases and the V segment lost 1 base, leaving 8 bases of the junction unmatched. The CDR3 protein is CASSQGVRTGGTGELFF. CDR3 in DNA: TGCGCCAGCAGCCAAGGAGTGCGAACAGGGGGCACCGGGGAGCTGTTTTTT.

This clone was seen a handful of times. For the CDR3, the DNA is TGTGCCAGCAGCTGGGGACCTGAAGCTTTCTTT. Amino acids: CASSWGPEAFF. V gene TRBV11-3 combines with J gene TRBJ1-1, with D possibly matching TRBD1 (5 bases). Between the trimmed V and J ends, which lost 4 bases and 6 bases, there was a span of 6 bases. The germline CDR1 and CDR2 sequences are SGHNT and YENEEA. This CDR3 is 11 amino acids long. The entire variable domain, with the rest obtained from reference TRBV11-3 and TRBJ1-1, is as follows: EAGVVQSPRYKIIEKKQPVAFWCNPISGHNTLYWYLQNLGQGPELLIRYENEEAVDDSQLPKDRFSAERLKGVDSTLKIQPAELGDSAVYLCASSWGPEAFFGQGTRLTVV.

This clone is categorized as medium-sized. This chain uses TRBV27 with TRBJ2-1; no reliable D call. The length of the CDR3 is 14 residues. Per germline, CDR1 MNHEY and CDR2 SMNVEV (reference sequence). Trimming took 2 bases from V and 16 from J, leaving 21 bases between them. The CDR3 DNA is TGTGCCAGCAGTTTAGTCAGCGCCTTAATGTCCCCATTCTTC. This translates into CASSLVSALMSPFF.

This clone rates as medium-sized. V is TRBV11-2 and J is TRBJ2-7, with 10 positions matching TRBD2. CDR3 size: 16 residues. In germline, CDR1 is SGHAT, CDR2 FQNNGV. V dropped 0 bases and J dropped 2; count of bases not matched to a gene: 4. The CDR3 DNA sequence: TGTGCCAGCAGCTTAGATTGGAGCGGGGGGGCCTACGAGCAGTACTTC. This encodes CASSLDWSGGAYEQYF.

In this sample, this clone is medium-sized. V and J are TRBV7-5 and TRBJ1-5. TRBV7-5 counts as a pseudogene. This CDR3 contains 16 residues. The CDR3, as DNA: TGTGCCAGAAGCTTAGTAGAAGCGTGGAGCAATCAGCCCCAGCATTTT. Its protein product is CARSLVEAWSNQPQHF.

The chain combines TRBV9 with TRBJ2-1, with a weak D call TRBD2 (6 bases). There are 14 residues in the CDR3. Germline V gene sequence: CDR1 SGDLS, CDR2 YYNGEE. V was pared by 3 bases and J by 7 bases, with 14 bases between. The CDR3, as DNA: TGTGCCAGCAGCGGTATGGGACTCTCAAATGAGCAGTTCTTC. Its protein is CASSGMGLSNEQFF.

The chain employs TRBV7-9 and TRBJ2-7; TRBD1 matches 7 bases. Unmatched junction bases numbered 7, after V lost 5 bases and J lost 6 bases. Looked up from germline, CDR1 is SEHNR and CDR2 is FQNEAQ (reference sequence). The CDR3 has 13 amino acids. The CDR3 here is CASSPGQDPEQYF. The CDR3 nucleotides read TGTGCCAGCAGCCCAGGACAGGACCCCGAGCAGTACTTC.